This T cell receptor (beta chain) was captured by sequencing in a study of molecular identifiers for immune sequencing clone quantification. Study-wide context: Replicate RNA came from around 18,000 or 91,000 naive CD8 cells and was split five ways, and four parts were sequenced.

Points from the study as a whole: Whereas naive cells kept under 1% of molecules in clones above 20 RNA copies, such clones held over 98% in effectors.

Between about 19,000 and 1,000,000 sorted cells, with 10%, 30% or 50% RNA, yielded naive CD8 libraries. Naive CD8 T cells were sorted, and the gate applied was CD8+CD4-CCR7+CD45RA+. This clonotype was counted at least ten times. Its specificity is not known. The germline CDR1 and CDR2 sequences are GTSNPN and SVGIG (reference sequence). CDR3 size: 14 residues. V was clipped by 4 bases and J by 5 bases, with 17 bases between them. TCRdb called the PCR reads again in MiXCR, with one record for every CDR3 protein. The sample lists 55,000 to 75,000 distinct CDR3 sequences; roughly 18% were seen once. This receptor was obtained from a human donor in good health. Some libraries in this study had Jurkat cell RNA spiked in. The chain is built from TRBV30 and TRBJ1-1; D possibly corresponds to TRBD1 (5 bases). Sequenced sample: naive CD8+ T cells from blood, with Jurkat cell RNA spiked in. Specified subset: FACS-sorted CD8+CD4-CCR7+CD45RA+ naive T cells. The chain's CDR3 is CAWTTGPRATEAFF. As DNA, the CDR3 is TGTGCCTGGACCACGGGACCGAGGGCGACTGAAGCTTTCTTT. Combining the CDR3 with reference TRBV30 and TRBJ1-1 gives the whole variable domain SQTIHQWPATLVQPVGSPLSLECTVEGTSNPNLYWYRQAAGRGLQLLFYSVGIGQISSEVPQNLSASRPQDRQFILSSKKLLLSDSGFYLCAWTTGPRATEAFFGQGTRLTVV.